The 4 T cell receptor beta chains below were found in one sample sequenced in a study of CD8+CD57+ T cells in acquired aplastic anemia. The study profiled TCR beta VDJ and CDR3 using genomic DNA as template. MiXCR was run by TCRdb on the reads, yielding one entry per CDR3 protein. The data contain about 210,000 distinct CDR3 sequences, roughly 33% of them singletons. Sample: sorted CD4+, CD8+, or CD8+CD57+ T cells (not recorded which) from PBMCs. Receptors were obtained from a human donor in good health, serving as a control.

The sample holds many counts of this clonotype. This chain connects TRBV7-9 to TRBJ2-7, with D unclear. The V gene's germline CDR1 is SEHNR and CDR2 FQNEAQ (reference sequence). The CDR3 is made up of 14 amino acids. V was trimmed by 1 base and J by 0 bases, leaving 7 bases between them. The CDR3 DNA reads TGTGCCAGCAGCTTAGGCCGGACCTCCTACGAGCAGTACTTC. As protein: CASSLGRTSYEQYF. Full variable domain (missing parts from reference TRBV7-9 and TRBJ2-7): DTGVSQNPRHKITKRGQNVTFRCDPISEHNRLYWYRQTLGQGPEFLTYFQNEAQLEKSRLLSDRFSAERPKGSFSTLEIQRTEQGDSAMYLCASSLGRTSYEQYFGPGTRLTVT.

This clonotype came up many times. This chain connects TRBV5-1 to TRBJ2-3; D is unresolved. The CDR3 covers 13 residues. V was shortened by 8 bases and J by 4 bases, with 14 bases between the two germline ends. Germline loops: CDR1 SGHRS, CDR2 YFSETQ. The CDR3 loop is CASQVSGADTQYF. DNA of the CDR3: TGCGCCAGTCAGGTTTCTGGGGCAGATACGCAGTATTTT.

In this sample, this clonotype turned up many times. This CDR3 is missing its conserved last phenylalanine or tryptophan, likely due to a read error. Because the CDR3's place on the DNA is in doubt, the DNA is left out and the CDR3 is given as listed by TCRdb. The chain recombines TRBV20-1 with TRBJ2-5; the listed D gene, TRBD2, was not tested against the DNA. With termini counted, the CDR3 has 13 amino acids. CDR1 and CDR2 (germline): DFQATT, SNEGSKA (reference sequence). CDR3 protein: CSARAGTSGRGWL.

The chain has TRBV4-1 and TRBJ2-6; D may be TRBD1 (5 bases). Germline loops: CDR1 MGHRA, CDR2 YSYEKL. The CDR3 runs to 15 residues. V lost 2 bases to trimming and J lost 1 base, with 6 bases between them. CDR3 amino acids: CASSQRGSGANVLTF. The CDR3 nucleotides read TGCGCCAGCAGCCAAAGGGGTTCTGGGGCCAACGTCCTGACTTTC.